Each of the 5 T cell receptor beta chains below was sequenced from the same sample in a study of blood T cell repertoires in COVID-19. The protocol was immunoSEQ multiplex PCR, while the TCRdb copy is restricted to in-frame clones and leaves out a portion. The table includes roughly 42,000 clones, 70% to 90% detected once. The specimen was peripheral blood. The source of these receptors is a woman in her 70s in a cohort sampled during active COVID-19.

The CDR3 here is CASSGGLAGGYTDTQYF. The CDR3 DNA follows: TGTGCCAGCAGCGGGGGACTAGCGGGAGGATACACAGATACGCAGTATTTT. V usage is TRBV7-2 and J usage is TRBJ2-3; TRBD2 aligns across 15 bases. Germline V gene data show CDR1 as SGHTA and CDR2 as FQGNSA. The junction had 5 bases not matched to a gene; V was cut back by 5 bases and J by 2 bases. This CDR3 region has 17 residues.

The CDR3, as DNA: TGTGCCAGCAGCTTGGTTGGGGGCCATGACACTGAAGCTTTCTTT. It yields the protein CASSLVGGHDTEAFF. The V call is TRBV5-8, the J call TRBJ1-1, with D possibly TRBD1 on 6 matching bases. V shed 0 bases and J shed 3 bases, with 12 bases lying between them. The CDR3 spans 15 residues. The V gene's germline CDR1 is SGHTS and CDR2 YDEGEE.

The chain couples TRBV5-1 to TRBJ2-7; TRBD1 matches at 12 bases. From germline, CDR1 is SGHRS and CDR2 YFSETQ. The length of the CDR3 is 16 residues. V lost 0 bases to trimming and J lost 2 bases; unmatched junction nucleotides: 3. CDR3 residues: CASSLAGTGGPYEQYF. The CDR3 DNA follows: TGCGCCAGCAGCTTGGCCGGGACAGGGGGCCCCTACGAGCAGTACTTC. Full variable domain (outside the CDR3, taken from reference TRBV5-1 and TRBJ2-7): KAGVTQTPRYLIKTRGQQVTLSCSPISGHRSVSWYQQTPGQGLQFLFEYFSETQRNKGNFPGRFSGRQFSNSRSEMNVSTLELGDSALYLCASSLAGTGGPYEQYFGPGTRLTVT.

The V gene is TRBV24-1, the J gene TRBJ2-3; 7 bases agree with TRBD1. Germline V gives CDR1 KGHDR, CDR2 SFDVKD. V dropped 2 bases and J dropped 5; count of bases not matched to a gene: 12. CDR3 length: 17 amino acids. CDR3 residues: CATSDSRQGSLGDTQYF. The DNA for the CDR3 is TGTGCCACCAGTGATTCAAGACAGGGAAGTCTGGGAGATACGCAGTATTTT.

The genes are TRBV4-3 and TRBJ2-3, with D possibly being TRBD2 (6 bases). The CDR3 totals 12 residues. V was pared by 1 base and J by 10 bases, with 9 bases between. Germline V CDR1 and CDR2: LGHNA, YSLEER. CDR3 amino acids: CASSQGTGAQYF. CDR3 coding DNA: TGCGCCAGCAGCCAAGGTACGGGGGCGCAGTATTTT.